Listed below are T cell receptor beta chains from one sample, sequenced in a study of OX40 agonist ivuxolimab in advanced cancers. Some clones are missing from TCRdb's copy, which holds only in-frame ones; the method was immunoSEQ multiplex PCR. The sample holds under 100,000 clones, roughly 92% seen once. The source was CD4+ or CD8+ T cells sorted from blood, collected in a trial of the OX40 agonist ivuxolimab. The origin of the receptors is an adult with an advanced solid tumor such as melanoma, head and neck, liver or kidney cancer. CDR3s include the opening cysteine and the closing phenylalanine or tryptophan. A D gene is named only where the DNA matches it firmly. Where a row states a size, it is once, few, many or the class of an expanded clone; other rows omit it.

d_gene: TRBD2
abundance: .
v_gene: TRBV2
j_gene: TRBJ2-3
CDR3nt: TGTGCCAGCTGGGGTAGCGGGGGAGGGGCAGATACGCAGTATTTT
CDR3aa: CASWGSGGGADTQYF

d_gene: TRBD1
abundance: .
v_gene: TRBV5-1
j_gene: TRBJ1-6
CDR3nt: TGCGCCAGCAGCCGGGTCGGGACAGGACTCCACTTT
CDR3aa: CASSRVGTGLHF

d_gene: .
abundance: once
v_gene: TRBV19
j_gene: TRBJ2-1
CDR3nt: TGTGCCAGTAGCAGAGCGGCTTACAATGAGCAGTTCTTC
CDR3aa: CASSRAAYNEQFF

d_gene: .
abundance: .
v_gene: TRBV5-1
j_gene: TRBJ1-4
CDR3nt: TGCGCCAGCAGCTTGGATCCAGGGGCCCAAAAACTGTTTTTT
CDR3aa: CASSLDPGAQKLFF

d_gene: TRBD1
abundance: .
v_gene: TRBV7-2
j_gene: TRBJ1-6
CDR3nt: TGTGCCAGCAGCTTGACAGGGGGCTCCTATAATTCACCCCTCCACTTT
CDR3aa: CASSLTGGSYNSPLHF

d_gene: TRBD2
abundance: .
v_gene: TRBV11-2
j_gene: TRBJ2-5
CDR3nt: TGTGCCAGCAGCTCACTAGCGGGGGGGCAAGAGACCCAGTACTTC
CDR3aa: CASSSLAGGQETQYF

d_gene: TRBD2
abundance: .
v_gene: TRBV30
j_gene: TRBJ2-1
CDR3nt: TGTGCCTGGAGTGGTGGGAGGGCCTCCTACAATGAGCAGTTCTTC
CDR3aa: CAWSGGRASYNEQFF

d_gene: TRBD2
abundance: .
v_gene: TRBV11-3
j_gene: TRBJ2-3
CDR3nt: TGTGCCAGCAGCTTAGTCGGGACTAGCGGGAGTCGGTTAACAGATACGCAGTATTTT
CDR3aa: CASSLVGTSGSRLTDTQYF

d_gene: TRBD2
abundance: .
v_gene: TRBV5-1
j_gene: TRBJ2-1
CDR3nt: TGCGCCAGCAGCCTCCTGACTAGCGGGAGGGATAGTTCCTACAATGAGCAGTTCTTC
CDR3aa: CASSLLTSGRDSSYNEQFF

d_gene: .
abundance: .
v_gene: TRBV19
j_gene: TRBJ2-7
CDR3nt: TGTGCCAGTAGTATAGGCGGGAAAACGTCCTACGAGCAGTACTTC
CDR3aa: CASSIGGKTSYEQYF